This TCR beta chain was sequenced during a study of OX40 agonist ivuxolimab in advanced cancers. Regarding the study in general: Ivuxolimab, which targeted the costimulatory receptor OX40 (CD134), was an agonistic, fully human IgG2 monoclonal antibody. Intravenous ivuxolimab was administered to patients every 2 weeks at six dose levels: 0.01, 0.1, 0.3, 1.5, 3 and 10 mg/kg. Of the roughly 52 dose-escalation patients, hepatocellular carcinoma was present in 19, melanoma in around 15, renal cell carcinoma in 9 and head and neck cancer in 9. In the dose-escalation cohort, around four fifths of patients were male, and the mean age was around 65 years with a range of roughly 20 to 85. Prior anti-PD-1, anti-PD-L1 or anti-CTLA-4 therapy was permitted, and approximately 40% of dose-escalation patients had received checkpoint inhibitors. Partial responses occurred in three dose-escalation patients, of whom one had hepatocellular carcinoma and two had cutaneous melanoma. The purpose of peripheral TCRbeta sequencing was to test whether ivuxolimab changed TCR sequence diversity and led to clonal T-cell expansion. The paper describes the monotherapy dose-escalation part (N of about 57 patients) of the phase I trial of ivuxolimab.

To sequence the TCRbeta CDR3 region, genomic DNA was isolated from the sorted cells. The immunoSEQ Assay was used for sequencing of TCRbeta CDR3 regions. TCRdb took over this immuneACCESS table, retaining in-frame rearrangements with V and J assigned. Such tables are incomplete; in checked studies, under half of the missing clones stem from an unresolved V gene, and the remainder is unexplained. The sample yields about 53,000 clones; approximately 88% were counted once. The top ten hold roughly 4.2% of the sample. For CDR1 and CDR2, the germline V gene lists SGDLS and YYNGEE. The CDR3 runs 15 residues from the cysteine to the phenylalanine. Only the CDR3 portion is preserved as DNA: 45 bases, with reading frame beginning at the first base. V is pared back by 0 bases and J by 1 base, with 8 bases lying between the germline termini. The study at large found these results: At doses from 0.1 to 3.0 mg/kg, clonal expansion was seen in both CD4+ and CD8+ blood T cells between baseline and week 6. Which antigens the clonally expanded peripheral T cells were specific for was not determined. After ivuxolimab, CD8+ T cells had more expanded clones than CD4+ T cells on average. Low levels of normalized T-cell clonal expansion were also seen in some nonresponding patients. Partial responders in the 0.1-3.0 mg/kg groups had among the lowest normalized peripheral clonal expansion, especially among CD8+ T cells.

The trial excluded patients who had a history of autoimmune disease or who were on systemic immunosuppression. Peripheral blood for TCR sequencing was drawn from every dose cohort at baseline, at cycle 4 day 1 and at cycle 7 day 1. The samples were drawn from a first-in-human, open-label, multicenter phase I dose-escalation trial of ivuxolimab. Adults with locally advanced or metastatic melanoma, renal cell, hepatocellular, or head and neck squamous cell carcinoma were enrolled in the trial. Before TCR sequencing, CD4+ T cells and CD8+ T cells were sorted from peripheral blood as separate populations. In the case of this clone: It has no known antigen specificity. The input lacks base qualities; no much larger clone sits a single base away.

The chain employs TRBV9 and TRBJ2-1; no D gene is confidently identified. The origin of this receptor is an adult with an advanced solid tumor such as melanoma, head and neck, liver or kidney cancer. Sequences were derived from CD4+ or CD8+ T cells sorted from blood, sampled in a trial of the OX40 agonist ivuxolimab. The DNA sequence is TGTGCCAGCAGCGTAGATGGCGAGTCCTACAATGAGCAGTTCTTC. Translated, this is CASSVDGESYNEQFF.